Detailed here is one T cell receptor (beta chain). This receptor's antigen is unknown. No base qualities exist here, and no much larger clone lies one base off it. This entry is derived from a study of T cell changes during pregnancy in multiple sclerosis (dated by TCRdb to between 2018 and 2021). The study in broad terms: Changes in the T cell repertoire over the course of pregnancy were examined in this study in women with multiple sclerosis.

There are 13 amino acids in the CDR3, from cysteine to phenylalanine inclusive. The entry retains the CDR3 DNA only, 39 bases that are in frame from base 1. Trimming at the junction amounts to 0 bases on V and 1 base on J, and the germline ends lie 4 bases apart. CDR1 and CDR2, per the germline V gene (reference sequence), are SGHNT and YYREEE. Library preparation employed the immunoSEQ multiplex PCR assay. The source is immuneACCESS, and TCRdb retained only in-frame sequences with V and J called. Part of the clones is not carried over; for the studies checked, unresolved V genes explain less than half of this, and the remainder is unexplained. In this sample the table shows around 100,000 clones, roughly nine tenths of which occur a single time. The top ten hold around 0.92% of the sample.

The sample in question was peripheral blood, obtained after pregnancy. The sequence is built from TRBV5-4 and TRBJ1-1, with the D gene too uncertain to name. The sequence derives from a female donor with multiple sclerosis, enrolled in a pregnancy study. The nucleotides read TGTGCCAGCAGCTTGGTGGCGAACACTGAAGCTTTCTTT. The encoded protein is CASSLVANTEAFF.